One sample yielded the 15 T cell receptor beta chains listed below, sequenced in a study of blood T cell repertoires in COVID-19 (dated by TCRdb to the early 2020s). Libraries were constructed by the immunoSEQ multiplex PCR assay. The immuneACCESS repertoire file appears here via TCRdb, limited to in-frame rearrangements. These files lack a portion of the clones; in checked studies, under half of the deficit traces to unresolved V genes, and the cause of the others is not known. This sample has around 190,000 clones in its table, and around nine tenths of those were observed once. Approximately 4% of the sample rests with the top ten. What was sequenced was peripheral blood. The receptors stem from a human donor in a cohort sampled during active COVID-19.

A single count supports this clone. The genes are TRBV25-1 and TRBJ2-7; 8 nucleotides align to TRBD2. Germline V gene sequence: CDR1 MGHDK, CDR2 SYGVNS. V trimming: 9 bases; J trimming: 7 bases; junction bases outside the gene matches: 26. The CDR3 contains 18 residues. CDR3: CASPIGPGWSGGPWEQYF. CDR3 in DNA: TGTGCCAGTCCGATAGGCCCAGGGTGGTCGGGGGGGCCATGGGAGCAGTACTTC.

The chain has TRBV3-1 (or the pseudogene TRBV3-2) and TRBJ1-2; weak D call: TRBD1 (5 bases). Deletions cut 6 bases from V and 7 bases from J, with 9 bases between. From germline, CDR1 is LGHDT and CDR2 YNNKEL (reference sequence). This CDR3 has 11 residues. CDR3 loop: CASSTRVGYTF. In DNA form, the CDR3 reads TGTGCCAGCAGTACCAGGGTTGGCTACACCTTC.

The rearrangement links TRBV24-1 to TRBJ2-1; TRBD2 matches 7 bases. V dropped 4 bases and J dropped 9; count of bases not matched to a gene: 8. CDR1 KGHDR and CDR2 SFDVKD come from the germline V gene. This CDR3 is 14 amino acids long. This chain's CDR3 is CATSDFGGRGEQFF. CDR3 coding DNA: TGTGCCACCAGTGACTTCGGGGGGAGGGGTGAGCAGTTCTTC.

V and J are TRBV3-1 (or the pseudogene TRBV3-2) and TRBJ2-3; D is unresolved. Germline V lookup: CDR1 LGHDT, CDR2 YNNKEL (reference sequence). The CDR3 loop spans 15 amino acids. Trimming removed 0 bases at V and 2 bases at J, with 9 bases between. CDR3 coding DNA: TGTGCCAGCAGCCAAGAACATCAGGCCACAGATACGCAGTATTTT. As protein: CASSQEHQATDTQYF.

The J gene is TRBJ2-7, the V gene TRBV2, with 11 bases identical to TRBD2. Looked up from germline, CDR1 is SNHLY and CDR2 is FYNNEI. Trimming at V came to 5 bases and at J to 2 bases, leaving 11 bases not matched to a gene. The CDR3 length is 17 residues. The CDR3 loop is CASSPGSGRARPYEQYF. CDR3 coding DNA: TGTGCCAGCAGTCCCGGTAGCGGGAGGGCCCGACCCTACGAGCAGTACTTC.

The chain has TRBV5-4 and TRBJ1-1, with TRBD1 matching 7 bases. CDR1 SGHNT and CDR2 YYREEE come from the germline V gene (reference sequence). V was pared by 2 bases and J by 1 base, with 2 bases of the junction left unmatched. CDR3 length: 14 residues. DNA for the CDR3: TGTGCCAGCAGCTTAGGGGGCGGGAACACTGAAGCTTTCTTT. This encodes CASSLGGGNTEAFF. Full variable domain (outside the CDR3, taken from reference TRBV5-4 and TRBJ1-1): ETGVTQSPTHLIKTRGQQVTLRCSSQSGHNTVSWYQQALGQGPQFIFQYYREEENGRGNFPPRFSGLQFPNYSSELNVNALELDDSALYLCASSLGGGNTEAFFGQGTRLTVV.

The chain couples TRBV7-2 to TRBJ1-5, with TRBD1 as a possible D gene (5 bases). The CDR3 extends over 15 amino acids. Per germline, CDR1 SGHTA and CDR2 FQGNSA. Trimming cost V 5 bases and J 7 bases, with 18 bases left between them. In DNA form, the CDR3 reads TGTGCCAGCAGCATCAACCGGGGGTTTGGGCAGCCCCAGCATTTT. Its translation: CASSINRGFGQPQHF.

V gene TRBV19 combines with J gene TRBJ1-3, with 8 nucleotides matching TRBD1. Per germline, CDR1 LNHDA and CDR2 SQIVND (reference sequence). This CDR3 contains 16 residues. Trimming took 3 bases from V and 4 from J; bases not matched to a gene: 8. This CDR3 reads CASSIGGQGAGNTIYF. CDR3 DNA: TGTGCCAGTAGTATTGGAGGACAGGGTGCCGGAAACACCATATATTTT.

The CDR3 loop is CASSGTGTGSRGETQYF. CDR3 bases: TGTGCCAGCAGCGGAACCGGGACAGGGTCTAGGGGGGAGACCCAGTACTTC. V gene TRBV7-8 combines with J gene TRBJ2-5; TRBD1 matches at 9 bases. V was clipped by 5 bases and J by 5 bases; unmatched bases: 15. Germline CDR1 and CDR2: SGHVS and FQNEAQ. The CDR3 loop spans 17 amino acids. Variable domain in full (rest from reference TRBV7-8 and TRBJ2-5): GAGVSQSPRYKVAKRGQDVALRCDPISGHVSLFWYQQALGQGPEFLTYFQNEAQLDKSGLPSDRFFAERPEGSVSTLKIQRTQQEDSAVYLCASSGTGTGSRGETQYFGPGTRLLVL.

CDR3 amino acids: CASSLDSRTGELFF. The CDR3 DNA reads TGCGCCAGCAGCTTAGACAGTAGAACCGGGGAGCTGTTTTTT. The rearrangement links TRBV5-1 to TRBJ2-2; D is possibly TRBD1 (5 bases). Looked up from germline, CDR1 is SGHRS and CDR2 is YFSETQ. The CDR3 sequence is 14 residues long. The V and J ends lost 2 bases and 5 bases respectively, with 10 bases between them.

This chain uses TRBV5-1 with TRBJ1-4, with 8 bases that match TRBD1. The CDR3 length is 13 residues. V shed 4 bases and J 7 bases; nucleotides not matched to a gene: 3. CDR1 and CDR2 (germline): SGHRS, YFSETQ. The CDR3 loop is CASSPDRVEKLFF. As DNA, the CDR3 is TGCGCCAGCAGCCCGGACAGGGTTGAAAAACTGTTTTTT.

This clone was seen a handful of times. The chain joins TRBV5-5 to TRBJ2-5; D remains ambiguous. Germline V CDR1 and CDR2: SGHKS, YYEKEE (reference sequence). V gave up 3 bases and J gave up 0 bases, with 3 bases separating them. The length of the CDR3 is 12 residues. The CDR3 bases are TGTGCCAGCAGCTCGTACCAAGAGACCCAGTACTTC. It codes for CASSSYQETQYF.

The chain has TRBV10-3 and TRBJ2-7; D ambiguous. From germline, CDR1 is ENHRY and CDR2 SYGVKD. The V gene lost 4 bases and the J gene lost 5 bases, with 9 bases spanning the gap. The CDR3 has 12 amino acids. This CDR3 reads CAISVELNEQYF. The CDR3 DNA follows: TGTGCCATCAGTGTGGAGTTGAACGAGCAGTACTTC.

The gene calls are TRBV5-1 and TRBJ2-1; D remains unclear. The ends were cut back, 2 bases at V and 0 bases at J, with 9 bases in the middle. CDR1 SGHRS and CDR2 YFSETQ come from the germline V gene. The CDR3 totals 15 residues. CDR3 sequence: CASSFQASSYNEQFF. For the CDR3, the DNA is TGCGCCAGCAGCTTCCAGGCCAGCTCCTACAATGAGCAGTTCTTC.

The V and J genes are TRBV28 and TRBJ1-5; 7 nucleotides align to TRBD1. From germline, CDR1 is MDHEN and CDR2 SYDVKM. The CDR3 contains 15 residues. The V segment lost 4 bases and the J segment 0 bases; nucleotides outside the gene matches: 3. The CDR3 loop reads CASSSDRNSNQPQHF. The CDR3 DNA reads TGTGCCAGCAGTTCGGACAGGAATAGCAATCAGCCCCAGCATTTT.